This entry lists 19 T cell receptor beta chains sequenced from one sample in a study of CD4 T cell repertoires in COVID-19 (dated by TCRdb to the early 2020s). Memory T cell samples that were not cultured went straight to sequencing right after ex vivo isolation. The library came from the immunoSEQ multiplex PCR assay. Not all clones reach the TCRdb copy of this immuneACCESS table, which keeps in-frame sequences only. Checked studies attribute under half of the gap to unresolved V genes and leave the rest unexplained. In all, the sample holds about 25,000 clones, and over 90% of those were seen once. The top ten clonotypes cover more than 0.55% of the sample. The sequenced sample was circulating follicular helper CD4+ T cells (cTfh) from blood, obtained before the COVID-19 pandemic. Reading the label with the study, this specimen's cell subset or site is: circulating T follicular helper cells. The origin of the receptors is a human donor who had COVID-19.

V and J are TRBV19 and TRBJ1-2; 8 positions match TRBD1. CDR3 length: 15 residues. Trimming cost V 4 bases and J 6 bases; bases outside gene matches: 10. Germline-derived CDR1 and CDR2 are LNHDA and SQIVND (reference sequence). The CDR3 bases are TGTGCCAGTAGTACCAATTCACGGACAGGGAATGGCTACACCTTC. Translated, it gives CASSTNSRTGNGYTF.

V is TRBV25-1 and J is TRBJ2-3; D perhaps matches TRBD1 (6 bases). The CDR3 extends over 16 amino acids. The V gene's germline CDR1 is MGHDK and CDR2 SYGVNS. Trimming pared 1 base from V and 8 bases from J, leaving 19 bases between. The CDR3 loop reads CASSELGMAGDGTQYF. The CDR3, as DNA: TGTGCCAGCAGTGAATTGGGGATGGCAGGGGACGGTACGCAGTATTTT.

The chain has TRBV6-1 and TRBJ2-7; possibly TRBD1 for D (5 bases). V dropped 6 bases and J dropped 2 bases, with 14 bases sitting between them. The CDR3 loop spans 14 amino acids. Germline-derived CDR1 and CDR2 are MNHNS and SASEGT. CDR3 sequence: CASSRDRPTYEQYF. The CDR3 region has the DNA TGTGCCAGCAGCCGCGACAGACCCACCTACGAGCAGTACTTC.

This clone was picked up one time. The chain employs TRBV12-5 and TRBJ1-1, with D perhaps matching TRBD1 (5 bases). CDR3 size: 16 residues. Germline CDR1 is LGHNT and CDR2 is FRNRAP. V lost 5 bases, J lost 5 bases, and 21 bases lay in between. CDR3 sequence reads: CASGVIRGREFTEAFF. CDR3 nucleotides: TGTGCTAGTGGTGTAATCCGGGGGAGGGAGTTTACTGAAGCTTTCTTT.

This chain connects TRBV6-5 to TRBJ1-2; TRBD1 matches 10 bases. The CDR3 is 15 residues long. V gave up 0 bases and J gave up 8 bases; unmatched junction bases: 6. Germline lookup yields CDR1 MNHEY and CDR2 SVGAGI. This CDR3 is CASSYSIRTGGGYTF. The CDR3 DNA sequence: TGTGCCAGCAGTTACTCGATTCGGACAGGGGGGGGCTACACCTTC.

This chain connects TRBV7-8 to TRBJ2-7; 13 bases fit TRBD2. The CDR3 spans 15 residues. Trimming removed 6 bases from V and 6 bases from J; junction bases left unmatched: 8. Per the germline V gene, CDR1 is SGHVS and CDR2 is FQNEAQ. The CDR3 sequence is CASRHRTSGRSEQYF. CDR3 coding DNA: TGTGCCAGCAGACACCGGACTAGCGGGAGAAGCGAGCAGTACTTC. Full variable domain (rest looked up from reference TRBV7-8 and TRBJ2-7): GAGVSQSPRYKVAKRGQDVALRCDPISGHVSLFWYQQALGQGPEFLTYFQNEAQLDKSGLPSDRFFAERPEGSVSTLKIQRTQQEDSAVYLCASRHRTSGRSEQYFGPGTRLTVT.

The genes are TRBV19 and TRBJ2-5, with 11 bases lining up with TRBD2. From germline, CDR1 is LNHDA and CDR2 SQIVND (reference sequence). V was clipped by 4 bases and J by 0 bases; unmatched bases: 1. The CDR3 sequence is 15 residues long. CDR3 DNA: TGTGCCAGTAGTACTAGCGGGGGGTACCAAGAGACCCAGTACTTC. Amino acids: CASSTSGGYQETQYF.

This sequence joins TRBV25-1 and TRBJ2-5; a weak D match, TRBD2 (7 bases). Germline V CDR1 and CDR2: MGHDK, SYGVNS. V was cut by 4 bases and J by 3 bases, with 15 bases left in between. The CDR3 extends over 15 amino acids. The CDR3 reads CASSGGGKGEETQYF. DNA for the CDR3: TGTGCCAGCAGTGGCGGGGGTAAGGGGGAAGAGACCCAGTACTTC.

V usage is TRBV28 and J usage is TRBJ2-7, with D possibly TRBD1 on 5 matching bases. V shed 8 bases and J shed 3 bases, with 17 bases lying between them. Per germline, CDR1 MDHEN and CDR2 SYDVKM. CDR3 length: 14 residues. CDR3: CASASLQGFYEQYF. The CDR3 DNA follows: TGTGCCAGCGCCAGCCTGCAGGGTTTCTACGAGCAGTACTTC.

This rearrangement joins TRBV4-1 to TRBJ2-1; D remains ambiguous. This CDR3 contains 18 residues. The germline CDR1 and CDR2 sequences are MGHRA and YSYEKL. V lost 1 base to trimming and J lost 3 bases, with 19 bases between them. This CDR3 reads CASSQGSQVGRYYNEQFF. The CDR3 DNA reads as TGCGCCAGCAGCCAAGGGTCCCAGGTGGGTCGATACTACAATGAGCAGTTCTTC.

This CDR3 is CASSEGQGPNSPLHF. The CDR3 DNA reads as TGTGCCAGCAGTGAGGGACAGGGACCAAATTCACCCCTCCACTTT. The chain combines TRBV2 with TRBJ1-6; TRBD1 agrees at 9 bases. The junction had 4 bases not matched to a gene; V was cut back by 3 bases and J by 7 bases. The CDR3 consists of 15 residues. Germline CDR1 is SNHLY and CDR2 is FYNNEI.

The rearrangement joins TRBV5-6 to TRBJ2-1, with 7 bases lining up with TRBD1. The germline gives CDR1 SGHDT, CDR2 YYEEEE. The V gene end was trimmed by 2 bases and the J gene end by 0 bases; junction bases not matched to a gene: 2. CDR3 length: 15 residues. CDR3 loop: CASSFRDSSYNEQFF. CDR3 sequence (DNA): TGTGCCAGCAGCTTCCGGGACAGCTCCTACAATGAGCAGTTCTTC.

The genes are TRBV6-1 and TRBJ2-3, with D hard to call. This CDR3 is 12 amino acids long. V was trimmed by 6 bases and J by 4 bases, leaving 8 bases between them. The germline V gene has CDR1 MNHNS and CDR2 SASEGT. CDR3 region: CASSSPADTQYF. The CDR3 nucleotides read TGTGCCAGCAGCTCTCCGGCAGATACGCAGTATTTT.

The chain joins TRBV6-1 to TRBJ1-1, with D possibly matching TRBD1 (5 bases). V gave up 5 bases and J gave up 2 bases, with 9 bases separating them. This CDR3 is 13 amino acids long. Germline CDR1 is MNHNS and CDR2 is SASEGT. In DNA form, the CDR3 reads TGTGCCAGCAGTCACAGGAGAAACACTGAAGCTTTCTTT. It codes for CASSHRRNTEAFF.

V gene TRBV19 combines with J gene TRBJ2-3; tentatively, D is TRBD2 (6 bases). CDR3 length equals 15 residues. Between the trimmed V and J ends, which lost 7 bases and 2 bases, there was a span of 16 bases. Germline loops: CDR1 LNHDA, CDR2 SQIVND (reference sequence). CDR3 bases: TGTGCCAGTAAAGAGCGCGGGGCGCCCACAGATACGCAGTATTTT. Protein sequence: CASKERGAPTDTQYF.

The V and J genes are TRBV6-1 and TRBJ2-7; D perhaps matches TRBD1 (6 bases). The V end was cut by 4 bases, the J end by 6 bases, with 16 bases between. This CDR3 comprises 14 residues. Looked up from germline, CDR1 is MNHNS and CDR2 is SASEGT. The CDR3 nucleotides are TGTGCCAGCAGTGGACTACAGGGTACCGTCGAGCAGTACTTC. It translates to CASSGLQGTVEQYF.

This sequence joins TRBV6-1 and TRBJ2-7, with D perhaps TRBD1 (6 bases). The CDR3 consists of 17 residues. Looked up from germline, CDR1 is MNHNS and CDR2 is SASEGT. V lost 1 base and J 3 bases, leaving 19 bases between the germline ends. DNA of the CDR3: TGTGCCAGCAGTGAAGGGGGCGGTTGGACAGCCCACTACGAGCAGTACTTC. Its protein product is CASSEGGGWTAHYEQYF.

The chain has TRBV11-2 and TRBJ2-1; 8 bases are a match to TRBD2. The J segment lost 8 bases and the V segment lost 0 bases, leaving 9 bases of the junction unmatched. The CDR3 consists of 16 residues. CDR1 is SGHAT, CDR2 FQNNGV, per germline. CDR3 sequence reads: CASSLDRGGRNDEQFF. The CDR3 region has the DNA TGTGCCAGCAGCTTAGATCGGGGGGGGCGGAACGATGAGCAGTTCTTC.

This clone showed up just once. The chain employs TRBV28 and TRBJ2-7; D gene ambiguous. The CDR3 has 11 amino acids. Trimming left V 8 bases short and J 3 bases short, with 8 bases between. CDR1 and CDR2 (germline): MDHEN, SYDVKM. CDR3 in amino acids: CASRRFYEQYF. The CDR3, as DNA: TGTGCCAGCCGTAGATTCTACGAGCAGTACTTC. The entire variable domain, with the rest obtained from reference TRBV28 and TRBJ2-7, is as follows: DVKVTQSSRYLVKRTGEKVFLECVQDMDHENMFWYRQDPGLGLRLIYFSYDVKMKEKGDIPEGYSVSREKKERFSLILESASTNQTSMYLCASRRFYEQYFGPGTRLTVT.